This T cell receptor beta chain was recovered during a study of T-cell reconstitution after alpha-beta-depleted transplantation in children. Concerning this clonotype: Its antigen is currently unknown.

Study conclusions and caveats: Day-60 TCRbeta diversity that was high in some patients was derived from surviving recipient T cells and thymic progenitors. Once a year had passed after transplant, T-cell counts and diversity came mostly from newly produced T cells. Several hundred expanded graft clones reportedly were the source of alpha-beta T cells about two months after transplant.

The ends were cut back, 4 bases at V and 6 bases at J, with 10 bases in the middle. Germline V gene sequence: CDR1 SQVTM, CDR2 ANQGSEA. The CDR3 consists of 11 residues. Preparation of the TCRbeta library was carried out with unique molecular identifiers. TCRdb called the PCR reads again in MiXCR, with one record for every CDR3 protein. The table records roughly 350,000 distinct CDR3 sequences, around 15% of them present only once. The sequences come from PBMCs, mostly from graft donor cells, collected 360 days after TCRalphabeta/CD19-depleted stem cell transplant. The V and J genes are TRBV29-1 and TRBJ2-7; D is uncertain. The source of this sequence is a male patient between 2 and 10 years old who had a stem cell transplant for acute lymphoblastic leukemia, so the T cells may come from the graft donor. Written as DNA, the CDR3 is TGCAGCGTTGGGTCCTGGGGCGAGCAGTACTTC. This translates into CSVGSWGEQYF.